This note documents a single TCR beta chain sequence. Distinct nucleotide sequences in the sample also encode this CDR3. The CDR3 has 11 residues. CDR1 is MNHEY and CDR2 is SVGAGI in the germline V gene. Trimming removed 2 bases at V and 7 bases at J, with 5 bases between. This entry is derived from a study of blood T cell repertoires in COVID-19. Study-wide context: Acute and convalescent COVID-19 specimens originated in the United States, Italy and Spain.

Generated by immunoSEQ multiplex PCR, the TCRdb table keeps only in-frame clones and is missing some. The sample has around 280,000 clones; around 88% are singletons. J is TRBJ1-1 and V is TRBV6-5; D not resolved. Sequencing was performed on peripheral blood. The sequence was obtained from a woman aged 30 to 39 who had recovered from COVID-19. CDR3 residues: CASSYLREAFF. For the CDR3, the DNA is TGTGCCAGCAGTTACCTTCGTGAAGCTTTCTTT.